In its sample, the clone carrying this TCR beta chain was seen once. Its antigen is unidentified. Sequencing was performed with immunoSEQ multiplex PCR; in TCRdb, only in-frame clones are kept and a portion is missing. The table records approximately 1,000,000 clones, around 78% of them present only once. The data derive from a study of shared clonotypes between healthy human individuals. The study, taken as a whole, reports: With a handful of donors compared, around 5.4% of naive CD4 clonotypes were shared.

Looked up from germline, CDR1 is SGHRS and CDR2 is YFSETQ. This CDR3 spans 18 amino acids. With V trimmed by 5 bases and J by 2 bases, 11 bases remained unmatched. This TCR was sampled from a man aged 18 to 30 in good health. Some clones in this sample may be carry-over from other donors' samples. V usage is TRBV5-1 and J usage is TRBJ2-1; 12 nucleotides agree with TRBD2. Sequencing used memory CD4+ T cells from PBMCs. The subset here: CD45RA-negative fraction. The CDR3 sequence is CASRRISSGRATYNEQFF. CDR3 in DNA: TGCGCCAGCAGACGAATTTCTAGCGGGAGGGCCACCTACAATGAGCAGTTCTTC.